A selection of T cell receptor beta chains follows, all from one sample in a study of T cell responses to AZD1222 COVID-19 vaccine. Assay used: immunoSEQ multiplex PCR; TCRdb lists only in-frame clones, some missing. This repertoire shows some 130,000 clones, 70% to 90% found once; its top ten account for 1.5% to 2%. Sequenced material: peripheral blood, taken on day 0 of AZD1222 vaccination. All receptors derive from an adult in good health. Both conserved end residues are part of each CDR3. The order of the fields is D gene, clone size, V gene, J gene, CDR3 DNA, CDR3 protein. A D gene is named only where the DNA matches it firmly. Rows may omit the clone size; those that give it use once, few, many or a size class.

d_call: TRBD2
clone_size: .
v_call: TRBV9
j_call: TRBJ2-3
cdr3_nt: TGTGCCAGCAGCGAGTTTACCGGGACTAGCTCAGATACGCAGTATTTT
cdr3_aa: CASSEFTGTSSDTQYF

d_call: TRBD1
clone_size: .
v_call: TRBV7-8
j_call: TRBJ1-2
cdr3_nt: TGTGCCAGCAGCTTACTGACAGGGGACTCTGGCTACACCTTC
cdr3_aa: CASSLLTGDSGYTF

d_call: .
clone_size: .
v_call: TRBV6-5
j_call: TRBJ1-1
cdr3_nt: TGTGCCAGCAGCACCTTAAGCACTGAAGCTTTCTTT
cdr3_aa: CASSTLSTEAFF

d_call: TRBD1
clone_size: .
v_call: TRBV5-1
j_call: TRBJ2-1
cdr3_nt: TGCGCCAGCAGCTTGGGACAGGGGGCGCGTGGTGAGCAGTTCTTC
cdr3_aa: CASSLGQGARGEQFF

d_call: .
clone_size: .
v_call: TRBV27
j_call: TRBJ1-2
cdr3_nt: TGTGCCAGCACTTCGGACAACTATGGCTACACCTTC
cdr3_aa: CASTSDNYGYTF

d_call: TRBD1
clone_size: once
v_call: TRBV3-1/TRBV3-2
j_call: TRBJ1-6
cdr3_nt: TGTGCCAGCAGCCACACGGAACAGGGACAGAGTTCACCCCTCCACTTT
cdr3_aa: CASSHTEQGQSSPLHF

d_call: .
clone_size: few
v_call: TRBV6-5
j_call: TRBJ1-1
cdr3_nt: TGTGCCACCACTAGGTTGGGGGAGAACACTGAAGCTTTCTTT
cdr3_aa: CATTRLGENTEAFF

d_call: TRBD1
clone_size: .
v_call: TRBV6-5
j_call: TRBJ1-4
cdr3_nt: TGTGCCAGCAGCTACCCCCGGACAGGGGATAATGAAAAACTGTTTTTT
cdr3_aa: CASSYPRTGDNEKLFF

d_call: TRBD1
clone_size: .
v_call: TRBV5-6
j_call: TRBJ1-5
cdr3_nt: TGTGCCAGCAGCCTCGGACAGGTTCGCAATCAGCCCCAGCATTTT
cdr3_aa: CASSLGQVRNQPQHF

d_call: TRBD1
clone_size: .
v_call: TRBV19
j_call: TRBJ1-6
cdr3_nt: TGTGCCAGTAAGAACAGGGGAATTGGTTCACCCCTCCACTTT
cdr3_aa: CASKNRGIGSPLHF

d_call: TRBD2
clone_size: .
v_call: TRBV9
j_call: TRBJ2-7
cdr3_nt: TGTGCCAGCAGCCGACTAGCGGGGGGCCTCTCCTACGAGCAGTACTTC
cdr3_aa: CASSRLAGGLSYEQYF

d_call: .
clone_size: .
v_call: TRBV18
j_call: TRBJ1-1
cdr3_nt: TGTGCCAGCTCACCCCCCCGGCAGGGGAACACTGAAGCTTTCTTT
cdr3_aa: CASSPPRQGNTEAFF

d_call: TRBD1
clone_size: .
v_call: TRBV24-1
j_call: TRBJ1-5
cdr3_nt: TGTGCCACCAGTAAGACAGGGGGCCATCAGCCCCAGCATTTT
cdr3_aa: CATSKTGGHQPQHF

d_call: TRBD1
clone_size: .
v_call: TRBV18
j_call: TRBJ1-1
cdr3_nt: TGTGCCAGCTCACCATCTTTAGGAGACAGGGGTTTCACTGAAGCTTTCTTT
cdr3_aa: CASSPSLGDRGFTEAFF

d_call: TRBD1
clone_size: few
v_call: TRBV28
j_call: TRBJ1-2
cdr3_nt: TGTGCCAGCAGTTTAGGACAGGCTTCAAACTATGGCTACACCTTC
cdr3_aa: CASSLGQASNYGYTF

d_call: .
clone_size: .
v_call: TRBV12-3/TRBV12-4
j_call: TRBJ2-1
cdr3_nt: TGTGCCAGCAGTCCCGCCCTTAGGGATGAGCAGTTCTTC
cdr3_aa: CASSPALRDEQFF

d_call: TRBD2
clone_size: .
v_call: TRBV11-2
j_call: TRBJ2-2
cdr3_nt: TGTGCCAGCAGGGTTCCGGGGGGGCGGAACACCGGGGAGCTGTTTTTT
cdr3_aa: CASRVPGGRNTGELFF

d_call: TRBD2
clone_size: .
v_call: TRBV4-3
j_call: TRBJ2-7
cdr3_nt: TGCGCCAGCAGTCGGGGACTAGCGGGAGGGCCCTACGAGCAGTACTTC
cdr3_aa: CASSRGLAGGPYEQYF

d_call: .
clone_size: .
v_call: TRBV5-5
j_call: TRBJ2-7
cdr3_nt: TGTGCCAGCAGCTTTGATGGGACGGCCTCCTACGAGCAGTACTTC
cdr3_aa: CASSFDGTASYEQYF

d_call: .
clone_size: .
v_call: TRBV3-1/TRBV3-2
j_call: TRBJ2-3
cdr3_nt: TGTGCCAGCAGCCAAGAAAATCCTCGATCATTTTTCAGAGATACGCAGTATTTT
cdr3_aa: CASSQENPRSFFRDTQYF

d_call: .
clone_size: .
v_call: TRBV10-3
j_call: TRBJ1-3
cdr3_nt: TGTGCCATCGAGCAACAGGCTTCCTCTGGAAACACCATATATTTT
cdr3_aa: CAIEQQASSGNTIYF

d_call: .
clone_size: .
v_call: TRBV3-1/TRBV3-2
j_call: TRBJ1-1
cdr3_nt: TGTGCCAGCAGCCAATTTTTATCGGCGTGGGACACTGAAGCTTTCTTT
cdr3_aa: CASSQFLSAWDTEAFF

d_call: .
clone_size: .
v_call: TRBV6-5
j_call: TRBJ1-5
cdr3_nt: TGTGCCAGCAGCTACAGGGAGGGTCAGCCCCAGCATTTT
cdr3_aa: CASSYREGQPQHF

d_call: .
clone_size: .
v_call: TRBV11-2
j_call: TRBJ2-7
cdr3_nt: TGTGCCAGCAGCTCGAACTTCGCCTACGAGCAGTACTTC
cdr3_aa: CASSSNFAYEQYF

d_call: .
clone_size: .
v_call: TRBV11-2
j_call: TRBJ2-6
cdr3_nt: TGTGCCAGCAGCACCGTGAGGGCCAACGTCCTGACTTTC
cdr3_aa: CASSTVRANVLTF

d_call: .
clone_size: .
v_call: TRBV3-1/TRBV3-2
j_call: TRBJ2-7
cdr3_nt: TGTGCCAGCAGCCAAGGGATAGCTGCCTACGAGCAGTACTTC
cdr3_aa: CASSQGIAAYEQYF

d_call: TRBD2
clone_size: .
v_call: TRBV7-2
j_call: TRBJ2-7
cdr3_nt: TGTGCCAGCAGCTTAGTGGCCGGGACTAGCGGGGGGTCCTACGAGCAGTACTTC
cdr3_aa: CASSLVAGTSGGSYEQYF

d_call: TRBD1
clone_size: .
v_call: TRBV11-2
j_call: TRBJ1-5
cdr3_nt: TGTGCCAGCAGCTCTAACAGGGGGGGTCAGCCCCAGCATTTT
cdr3_aa: CASSSNRGGQPQHF

d_call: .
clone_size: .
v_call: TRBV24-1
j_call: TRBJ1-2
cdr3_nt: TGTGCCACCAGTGATTTAAGTTACGTACATGGCTACACCTTC
cdr3_aa: CATSDLSYVHGYTF

d_call: TRBD2
clone_size: .
v_call: TRBV6-5
j_call: TRBJ2-1
cdr3_nt: TGTGCCAGCAGTTCGGGGAGGGTCCACAATGAGCAGTTCTTC
cdr3_aa: CASSSGRVHNEQFF

d_call: .
clone_size: .
v_call: TRBV9
j_call: TRBJ1-1
cdr3_nt: TGTGCCAGCAGCGTAGATAGATACACTGAAGCTTTCTTT
cdr3_aa: CASSVDRYTEAFF

d_call: .
clone_size: .
v_call: TRBV7-3
j_call: TRBJ1-1
cdr3_nt: TGTGCCAGCAGCTTAACAATAAACACTGAAGCTTTCTTT
cdr3_aa: CASSLTINTEAFF

d_call: .
clone_size: .
v_call: TRBV5-1
j_call: TRBJ2-1
cdr3_nt: TGCGCCAGCAGCTTTGAGGGAGACGAGTATGAGCAGTTCTTC
cdr3_aa: CASSFEGDEYEQFF

d_call: .
clone_size: .
v_call: TRBV6-5
j_call: TRBJ1-2
cdr3_nt: TGTGCCAGCAGTTACTCCCGGCAGCCAAGCATTTATGGCTACACCTTC
cdr3_aa: CASSYSRQPSIYGYTF

d_call: .
clone_size: .
v_call: TRBV11-3
j_call: TRBJ2-1
cdr3_nt: TGTGCCAGCAGCTTAGCTCTGACAGGTTCGAATGAGCAGTTCTTC
cdr3_aa: CASSLALTGSNEQFF

d_call: TRBD1
clone_size: once
v_call: TRBV18
j_call: TRBJ2-1
cdr3_nt: TGTGCCAGCTCACCCACAGGGGTCAATGAGCAGTTCTTC
cdr3_aa: CASSPTGVNEQFF

d_call: .
clone_size: .
v_call: TRBV6-1
j_call: TRBJ2-4
cdr3_nt: TGTGCCAGCAGTGAAGCTGATGTAGCCAAAAACATTCAGTACTTC
cdr3_aa: CASSEADVAKNIQYF

d_call: .
clone_size: .
v_call: TRBV24-1
j_call: TRBJ1-5
cdr3_nt: TGTGCCACCAGTGATGCGGGGAAGCCTAGCAATCAGCCCCAGCATTTT
cdr3_aa: CATSDAGKPSNQPQHF

d_call: .
clone_size: .
v_call: TRBV4-3
j_call: TRBJ1-1
cdr3_nt: TGCGCCAGCAGCCAAGATTCCGCCCTAGCACCTTTCTTT
cdr3_aa: CASSQDSALAPFF

d_call: TRBD1
clone_size: .
v_call: TRBV4-1
j_call: TRBJ1-1
cdr3_nt: TGCGCCAGCAGCCCCGGGACAGGGCATAAGGTTATCGCTGAAGCTTTCTTT
cdr3_aa: CASSPGTGHKVIAEAFF

d_call: .
clone_size: .
v_call: TRBV3-1/TRBV3-2
j_call: TRBJ2-7
cdr3_nt: TGTGCCAGCAGCCACGCAAGAGGGACTGCCCTCTACGAGCAGTACTTC
cdr3_aa: CASSHARGTALYEQYF

d_call: .
clone_size: .
v_call: TRBV10-1
j_call: TRBJ1-1
cdr3_nt: TGCGCCAGCAGTGCTGGGGTGAACACTGAAGCTTTCTTT
cdr3_aa: CASSAGVNTEAFF

d_call: .
clone_size: .
v_call: TRBV27
j_call: TRBJ1-4
cdr3_nt: TGTGCCAGCAGTTTATGGGGGGGCCCGTTCAACCCAGCAACTAATGAAAAACTGTTTTTT
cdr3_aa: CASSLWGGPFNPATNEKLFF

d_call: .
clone_size: .
v_call: TRBV18
j_call: TRBJ1-1
cdr3_nt: TGTGCCAGCTCACCAGTTCGGGAAAACACTGAAGCTTTCTTT
cdr3_aa: CASSPVRENTEAFF